Each of the 5 T cell receptor beta chains below was sequenced from the same sample in a study of blood T cell repertoires in COVID-19. The table came from immunoSEQ multiplex PCR; TCRdb's copy has only in-frame clones and leaves some out. The data hold 450,000 to 500,000 clones, with approximately 85% observed a single time. Material for sequencing was peripheral blood. These receptors were taken from a human donor in a cohort sampled during active COVID-19.

CDR3 sequence reads: CASGSQGNTGELFF. The CDR3 DNA reads as TGCGCCAGCGGGTCACAGGGGAACACCGGGGAGCTGTTTTTT. V gene TRBV5-1 combines with J gene TRBJ2-2, with D possibly being TRBD1 (6 bases). CDR3 length equals 14 residues. Trimming removed 7 bases from V and 1 base from J, with 11 bases in between. The germline CDR1 and CDR2 sequences are SGHRS and YFSETQ.

In this sample, this clone turned up a few times. The chain couples TRBV7-2 to TRBJ2-7; 10 bases map to TRBD1. In germline, CDR1 is SGHTA, CDR2 FQGNSA. The CDR3 covers 15 residues. V was clipped by 4 bases and J by 3 bases; unmatched bases: 6. CDR3 amino acids: CASSSGQGVFYEQYF. For the CDR3, the DNA is TGTGCCAGCAGCTCTGGACAGGGGGTTTTCTACGAGCAGTACTTC.

This chain links TRBV6-5 with TRBJ1-1, with D unresolved. This CDR3 contains 14 residues. The ends were cut back, 2 bases at V and 5 bases at J, with 12 bases in the middle. The germline gives CDR1 MNHEY, CDR2 SVGAGI. CDR3 sequence (DNA): TGTGCCAGCAGTTACCGGGTCCGAGGGACTGAAGCTTTCTTT. Its protein product is CASSYRVRGTEAFF.

The chain combines TRBV10-1 with TRBJ2-7; 9 positions agree with TRBD2. Germline V gives CDR1 WNHNN, CDR2 SYGVQD (reference sequence). Unmatched junction bases numbered 9, after V lost 2 bases and J lost 4 bases. This CDR3 is 16 amino acids long. The CDR3 DNA is TGCGCCAGCAGTGAGGTGCCTAGCGGGATTTATTACGAGCAGTACTTC. Protein sequence: CASSEVPSGIYYEQYF.

Only one count was recorded for this clone. The same CDR3 arises from other DNA sequences in this sample as well. The V gene is TRBV27, the J gene TRBJ2-3; D not resolved. V was trimmed by 2 bases and J by 2 bases, leaving 8 bases between them. CDR3 length equals 14 residues. Germline V CDR1 and CDR2: MNHEY, SMNVEV (reference sequence). The CDR3 here is CASSLSRSTDTQYF. CDR3 DNA: TGTGCCAGCAGTTTAAGCAGGTCCACAGATACGCAGTATTTT.